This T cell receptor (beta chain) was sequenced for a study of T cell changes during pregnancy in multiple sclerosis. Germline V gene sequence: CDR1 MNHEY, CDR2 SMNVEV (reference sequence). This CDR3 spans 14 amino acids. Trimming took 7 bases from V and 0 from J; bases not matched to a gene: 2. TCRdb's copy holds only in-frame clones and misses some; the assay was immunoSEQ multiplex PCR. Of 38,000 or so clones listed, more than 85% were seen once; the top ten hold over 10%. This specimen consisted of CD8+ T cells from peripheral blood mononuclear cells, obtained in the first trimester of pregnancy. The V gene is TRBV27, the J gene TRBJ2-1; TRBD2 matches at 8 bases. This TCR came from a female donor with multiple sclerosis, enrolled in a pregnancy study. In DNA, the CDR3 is TGTGCCAGCACGGGGGGGCCCTCCTACAATGAGCAGTTCTTC. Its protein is CASTGGPSYNEQFF.